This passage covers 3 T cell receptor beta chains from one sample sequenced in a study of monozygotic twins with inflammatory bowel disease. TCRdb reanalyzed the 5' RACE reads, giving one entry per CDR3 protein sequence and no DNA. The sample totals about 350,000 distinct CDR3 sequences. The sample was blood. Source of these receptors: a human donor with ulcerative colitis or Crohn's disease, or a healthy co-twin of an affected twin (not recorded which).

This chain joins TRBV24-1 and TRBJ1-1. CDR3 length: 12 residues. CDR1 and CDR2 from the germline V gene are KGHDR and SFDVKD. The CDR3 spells CATSDRTHEAFF.

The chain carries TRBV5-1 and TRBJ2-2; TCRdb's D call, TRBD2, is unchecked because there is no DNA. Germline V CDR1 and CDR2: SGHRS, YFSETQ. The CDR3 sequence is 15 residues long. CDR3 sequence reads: CASSLEPSYTGELFF. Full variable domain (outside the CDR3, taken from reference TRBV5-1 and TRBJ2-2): KAGVTQTPRYLIKTRGQQVTLSCSPISGHRSVSWYQQTPGQGLQFLFEYFSETQRNKGNFPGRFSGRQFSNSRSEMNVSTLELGDSALYLCASSLEPSYTGELFFGEGSRLTVL.

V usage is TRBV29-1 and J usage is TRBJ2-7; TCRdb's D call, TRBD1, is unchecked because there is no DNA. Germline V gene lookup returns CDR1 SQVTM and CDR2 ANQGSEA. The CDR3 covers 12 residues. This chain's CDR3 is CSAGQGAYEQYF.